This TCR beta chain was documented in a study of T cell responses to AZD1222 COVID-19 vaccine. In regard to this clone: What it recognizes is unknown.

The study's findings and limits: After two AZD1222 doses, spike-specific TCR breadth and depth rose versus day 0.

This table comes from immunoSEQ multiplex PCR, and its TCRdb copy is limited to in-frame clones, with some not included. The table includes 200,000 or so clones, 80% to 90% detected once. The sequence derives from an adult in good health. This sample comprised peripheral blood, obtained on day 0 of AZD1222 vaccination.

The CDR3 bases are TGTGCCAGCAGTTACTCGATGCGAGGGATGACGGGGGAGCTGTTTTTT. It is translated as CASSYSMRGMTGELFF. This rearrangement joins TRBV6-5 to TRBJ2-2; the D gene is possibly TRBD2 (5 bases). Trimming took off 0 bases at V and 8 bases at J, with 16 bases between the two ends. This CDR3 has 16 amino acids. Germline V gene data show CDR1 as MNHEY and CDR2 as SVGAGI.